This is a list of T cell receptor beta chains from one sample in a study of monozygotic twins with inflammatory bowel disease. From its re-call of the 5' RACE reads, TCRdb lists each CDR3 protein once, without DNA. This sample's clone table lists 150,000 to 200,000 distinct CDR3 sequences. Sequences were obtained from blood. These receptors were collected from a human donor with ulcerative colitis or Crohn's disease, or a healthy co-twin of an affected twin (not recorded which). Each CDR3 is given with its conserved first and last residue.

V gene	J gene	CDR3 protein
TRBV7-9	TRBJ1-3	CASSSNPTGMAGNTIYF
TRBV5-1	TRBJ1-1	CASSLLMAAGRTEAFF
TRBV10-3	TRBJ1-2	CAITPDTYGYTF
TRBV7-9	TRBJ1-5	CASSLAGDPNQPQHF
TRBV15	TRBJ2-5	CATSPRRGQETQYF
TRBV11-2	TRBJ1-2	CASSFRQGPLGYTF
TRBV6-2/TRBV6-3	TRBJ1-5	CASTKQGYQPQHF
TRBV19	TRBJ2-1	CASTLLGADYNEQFF
TRBV15	TRBJ2-5	CATSRESETQYF
TRBV4-2	TRBJ2-1	CASSHDTGESSYNEQFF
TRBV30	TRBJ2-3	CAWSVTGVTDTQYF
TRBV4-2	TRBJ2-2	CASSQTTGVNTGELFF
TRBV7-9	TRBJ2-5	CASSPPLGRHQETQYF
TRBV28	TRBJ1-5	CASSPPGPERPPQHF
TRBV5-6	TRBJ1-5	CASSLRGSNQPQHF
TRBV20-1	TRBJ2-5	CSARESGGAETQYF
TRBV6-2/TRBV6-3	TRBJ2-2	CASSSPGSSGHSPNTGELFF
TRBV5-5	TRBJ2-7	CASSFYRAPYEQYF
TRBV7-2	TRBJ1-2	CASSLEADPYYGYTF
TRBV7-9	TRBJ2-7	CASSFSVASSSYEQYF
TRBV5-1	TRBJ1-2	CASSLELEAGHTF
TRBV28	TRBJ2-2	CAITSGGNTGELFF
TRBV12-3/TRBV12-4	TRBJ2-5	CASSLTGVETQYF
TRBV19	TRBJ2-7	CASSIFSGETYEQYF
TRBV11-1	TRBJ2-2	CASSLVRPGTSIAGELFF
TRBV7-9	TRBJ1-3	CASSFRAVSGNTIYF
TRBV20-1	TRBJ1-5	CSATQGIGQPQHF
TRBV7-2	TRBJ2-1	CASSPLRGAGSNEQFF
TRBV20-1	TRBJ2-3	CSADKAADTQYF
TRBV20-1	TRBJ2-3	CSASYLAVLTDTQYF
TRBV5-1	TRBJ1-2	CASSLQGLYGYTF
TRBV6-1	TRBJ2-3	CASRRRSGAQDTQYF
TRBV15	TRBJ2-7	CATSNSYEQYF
TRBV14	TRBJ2-3	CASSIRAASTDTQYF
TRBV7-6	TRBJ1-6	CASSLGGQGVSPLHF
TRBV4-1	TRBJ2-7	CASSQDIESGCEQYF
TRBV3-1	TRBJ1-1	CASSQVGTGTEAFF
TRBV25-1	TRBJ1-4	CASTLNREGNEKLFF
TRBV3-1	TRBJ1-2	CASSPPRNNYGYTF
TRBV11-3	TRBJ1-6	CASSLDPKAPLHF
TRBV5-5	TRBJ1-5	CASSYNEGFNQPQHF
TRBV28	TRBJ2-7	CASSLPSEGREQYF
TRBV18	TRBJ2-2	CASSPTGVTGELFF
TRBV7-3	TRBJ2-1	CASSLRGQGANEQFF
TRBV4-1	TRBJ1-4	CASSQRQGGDEKLFF
TRBV11-1	TRBJ2-2	CASSLTRGPNTGELFF
TRBV11-1	TRBJ2-1	CASSPFGQGRGSYNEQFF
TRBV5-1	TRBJ2-5	CASKDGTVGETQYF
TRBV6-5	TRBJ1-5	CASSYSTYREYSNQPQHF
TRBV5-1	TRBJ2-7	CASSLGGAGEQYF
TRBV5-6	TRBJ1-2	CASSLRQGDSGYTF
TRBV5-1	TRBJ2-5	CASSLSGEAETQYF
TRBV20-1	TRBJ1-2	CSASRHRRGYGYTF
TRBV20-1	TRBJ2-1	CSALTSGEYNEQFF
TRBV7-2	TRBJ1-6	CASSLEWGSSYNSPLHF
TRBV3-1	TRBJ2-3	CASSQTGISGTDTQYF